Following are 8 T cell receptor beta chains from one sample sequenced in a study of blood T cell repertoires in COVID-19. TCRdb's copy holds only in-frame clones and misses some; the assay was immunoSEQ multiplex PCR. Counted here are 200,000 to 250,000 clones, 84% occurring once; the ten biggest clones make up 15% to 20%. Sequences were obtained from peripheral blood. Receptors were obtained from a woman older than 75 with active or convalescent COVID-19.

J is TRBJ1-5 and V is TRBV28; 9 positions match TRBD1. V trimming: 1 base; J trimming: 6 bases; junction bases outside the gene matches: 4. Germline assignment: CDR1 MDHEN and CDR2 SYDVKM. This CDR3 is 15 amino acids long. Written as DNA, the CDR3 is TGTGCCAGCAGTTTATCCACGACAGGGGGTCAGCCCCAGCATTTT. It codes for CASSLSTTGGQPQHF.

This clone was recorded a few times. This chain links TRBV3-1 (or the pseudogene TRBV3-2) with TRBJ2-3; perhaps TRBD2 as D (6 bases). Germline loops: CDR1 LGHDT, CDR2 YNNKEL (reference sequence). V dropped 8 bases and J dropped 6 bases, with 18 bases sitting between them. The CDR3 totals 14 residues. The CDR3 sequence is CASWNSGPLDTQYF. The CDR3 nucleotides are TGTGCCAGCTGGAATAGCGGCCCCCTGGATACGCAGTATTTT.

The CDR3 region is CASSQTSASDTQYF. The CDR3 DNA reads as TGTGCCAGCAGCCAGACTAGCGCATCAGATACGCAGTATTTT. J is TRBJ2-3 and V is TRBV6-5, with 8 bases lining up with TRBD2. The V and J ends lost 6 bases and 4 bases, in that order; junction bases with no gene match: 6. The germline V gene has CDR1 MNHEY and CDR2 SVGAGI. CDR3 size: 14 residues.

J is TRBJ2-5 and V is TRBV9, with 7 bases that match TRBD2. This CDR3 is 16 amino acids long. Germline V gene sequence: CDR1 SGDLS, CDR2 YYNGEE. V trimming: 1 base; J trimming: 0 bases; junction bases outside the gene matches: 6. The CDR3, as DNA: TGTGCCAGCAGCGTACGGGGGGTCCCGTACCAAGAGACCCAGTACTTC. Translating it yields CASSVRGVPYQETQYF. Complete variable domain (other parts from reference TRBV9 and TRBJ2-5): DSGVTQTPKHLITATGQRVTLRCSPRSGDLSVYWYQQSLDQGLQFLIQYYNGEERAKGNILERFSAQQFPDLHSELNLSSLELGDSALYFCASSVRGVPYQETQYFGPGTRLLVL.

The chain employs TRBV4-2 and TRBJ2-5; TRBD2 matches 10 bases. The CDR3 extends over 16 amino acids. The J segment lost 2 bases and the V segment lost 1 base, leaving 4 bases of the junction unmatched. Germline V gives CDR1 LGHNA, CDR2 YNFKEQ. The CDR3 DNA reads as TGTGCCAGCAGCCAAGGGCTAGCGGGGGCACAAGAGACCCAGTACTTC. Translated: CASSQGLAGAQETQYF.

The chain has TRBV18 and TRBJ2-1, with D perhaps matching TRBD1 (5 bases). Germline V gene sequence: CDR1 KGHSH, CDR2 LQKENI. Between the trimmed V and J ends, which lost 1 base and 5 bases, there was a span of 12 bases. CDR3 length equals 15 residues. CDR3 nucleotides: TGTGCCAGCTCACCACTGGCAGGGTCCCACAATGAGCAGTTCTTC. This codes for CASSPLAGSHNEQFF.

This clone occurred once. J is TRBJ2-3 and V is TRBV27; 7 bases agree with TRBD2. This CDR3 has 15 residues. V shed 5 bases, J shed 4 bases, and the junction held 9 bases outside the gene matches. Germline-derived CDR1 and CDR2 are MNHEY and SMNVEV (reference sequence). The CDR3 bases are TGTGCCAGCAGTACGCCGGGGCTAGCGGCAGATACGCAGTATTTT. Its translation: CASSTPGLAADTQYF.

CDR3 sequence (DNA): TGTGCCAGCAGCTTAGTATCGTTCGTTTCGGTTAATTCACCCCTCCACTTT. Protein product: CASSLVSFVSVNSPLHF. The chain has TRBV11-2 and TRBJ1-6, with D uncertain. Trimming removed 1 base at V and 6 bases at J, with 16 bases between. The CDR3 is made up of 17 amino acids. Germline CDR1 reads SGHAT; CDR2 reads FQNNGV.